Presented here are 25 T cell receptor beta chains from one specimen sequenced in a study of T cell responses to AZD1222 COVID-19 vaccine. The repertoire was sequenced with immunoSEQ multiplex PCR; TCRdb's copy has only in-frame clones and lacks some. Among 150,000 to 200,000 clones listed, under 95% were seen once. The sequenced sample was peripheral blood, obtained on day 0 of AZD1222 vaccination. These receptors were taken from an adult in good health.

This rearrangement joins TRBV6-5 to TRBJ1-1; no firm D call. Trimming took 0 bases from V and 1 from J, leaving 6 bases between them. This CDR3 has 14 amino acids. Germline V gene sequence: CDR1 MNHEY, CDR2 SVGAGI. The CDR3 loop is CASSYSRWNTEAFF. The CDR3 DNA reads as TGTGCCAGCAGTTACTCGAGGTGGAACACTGAAGCTTTCTTT.

This clone was detected only once. V usage is TRBV6-2 or TRBV6-3 and J usage is TRBJ1-6; TRBD1 is a possible D gene (5 bases). Germline V CDR1 and CDR2: MNHEY, SVGEGT. V lost 5 bases and J lost 5, with 10 bases in between. CDR3 length: 14 residues. CDR3 protein: CASSPDTHNSPLHF. The CDR3 DNA reads TGTGCCAGCAGTCCGGACACCCATAATTCACCCCTCCACTTT.

V and J are TRBV5-6 and TRBJ2-2, with D hard to call. The V end was cut by 2 bases, the J end by 1 base, with 9 bases between. Per germline, CDR1 SGHDT and CDR2 YYEEEE. The CDR3 is made up of 15 amino acids. The CDR3 region is CASSFPSLNTGELFF. Written as DNA, the CDR3 is TGTGCCAGCAGCTTTCCATCTCTGAACACCGGGGAGCTGTTTTTT.

This sequence joins TRBV28 and TRBJ1-5; 9 bases map to TRBD1. Per the germline V gene, CDR1 is MDHEN and CDR2 is SYDVKM. V lost 3 bases, J lost 11 bases, and 8 bases stayed unmatched. CDR3 size: 14 residues. The CDR3, as DNA: TGTGCCAGCAGTTTGCCGGACAGGGGAAGTTCCCAGCATTTT. Its translation: CASSLPDRGSSQHF. Variable domain in full (rest from reference TRBV28 and TRBJ1-5): DVKVTQSSRYLVKRTGEKVFLECVQDMDHENMFWYRQDPGLGLRLIYFSYDVKMKEKGDIPEGYSVSREKKERFSLILESASTNQTSMYLCASSLPDRGSSQHFGDGTRLSIL.

This clone was recorded once. This chain links TRBV3-1 (or the pseudogene TRBV3-2) with TRBJ2-1; 10 bases line up with TRBD2. Germline V gives CDR1 LGHDT, CDR2 YNNKEL (reference sequence). J was trimmed by 7 bases and V by 2 bases; bases with no gene match: 8. This CDR3 has 16 amino acids. The CDR3 region has the DNA TGTGCCAGCAGCCAAAGGGCGTCTAGCGGGGGTAATGAGCAGTTCTTC. Encoded protein: CASSQRASSGGNEQFF.

The gene calls are TRBV12-5 and TRBJ1-3; the D is unclear. Germline V lookup: CDR1 LGHNT, CDR2 FRNRAP. CDR3 size: 15 residues. The V gene lost 1 base and the J gene lost 4 bases, with 11 bases spanning the gap. As DNA, the CDR3 is TGTGCTAGTGGTTTGGGGGAACCGCCCGGAAACACCATATATTTT. Residues: CASGLGEPPGNTIYF.

CDR3 nucleotides: TGTGCCAGCAGCTTTGGGGCCGAGCAGTACTTC. As protein: CASSFGAEQYF. The V and J genes are TRBV5-6 and TRBJ2-7; possibly TRBD1 for D (5 bases). Germline CDR1 reads SGHDT; CDR2 reads YYEEEE. V shed 2 bases and J shed 6 bases, with 6 bases lying between them. This CDR3 spans 11 amino acids.

This chain joins TRBV10-2 and TRBJ1-1; D gene ambiguous. Trimming stripped 2 bases from V and 1 base from J, with 8 bases between. The CDR3 is 14 amino acids. The V gene's germline CDR1 is WSHSY and CDR2 SAAADI. The CDR3 bases are TGCGCCAGCAGTGAGCGTGCTTCGAACACTGAAGCTTTCTTT. Its protein is CASSERASNTEAFF.

The V gene is TRBV6-5, the J gene TRBJ1-2; the D is unclear. The CDR3 consists of 11 residues. Germline CDR1 and CDR2: MNHEY and SVGAGI. With 6 bases removed from V and 8 bases from J, the gap between germline ends came to 10 bases. This CDR3 is CASRFSGGYTF. CDR3 coding DNA: TGTGCCAGCAGATTCAGCGGGGGCTACACCTTC.

The V gene is TRBV7-9, the J gene TRBJ2-7; 10 positions match TRBD1. Trimming took 3 bases from V and 7 from J; bases not matched to a gene: 12. This CDR3 region has 16 residues. The V gene's germline CDR1 is SEHNR and CDR2 FQNEAQ (reference sequence). CDR3 protein: CASSFPGQGPVGEQYF. CDR3 nucleotide sequence: TGTGCCAGCAGCTTTCCGGGACAGGGGCCCGTCGGAGAGCAGTACTTC. Full variable domain (outside the CDR3, taken from reference TRBV7-9 and TRBJ2-7): DTGVSQNPRHKITKRGQNVTFRCDPISEHNRLYWYRQTLGQGPEFLTYFQNEAQLEKSRLLSDRFSAERPKGSFSTLEIQRTEQGDSAMYLCASSFPGQGPVGEQYFGPGTRLTVT.

The V and J genes are TRBV7-9 and TRBJ2-1; TRBD1 is a possible D gene (6 bases). The V and J ends lost 2 bases and 7 bases respectively, with 15 bases between them. This CDR3 comprises 15 residues. Germline V gene data show CDR1 as SEHNR and CDR2 as FQNEAQ (reference sequence). DNA of the CDR3: TGTGCCAGCAGCTTACAAAGGCAGGGGATGAATGAGCAGTTCTTC. It yields the protein CASSLQRQGMNEQFF.

J is TRBJ1-1 and V is TRBV4-1; 10 nucleotides agree with TRBD1. The V gene end was trimmed by 1 base and the J gene end by 5 bases; junction bases not matched to a gene: 7. This CDR3 has 16 amino acids. From germline, CDR1 is MGHRA and CDR2 YSYEKL. CDR3 sequence (DNA): TGCGCCAGCAGCCAAGCACCGGGACAGGGGAAAACTGAAGCTTTCTTT. This translates into CASSQAPGQGKTEAFF.

The chain recombines TRBV2 with TRBJ2-3; D unresolved. The CDR3 length is 14 residues. Trimming shortened V by 0 bases and J by 5 bases, and 9 bases separated the two germline ends. The V gene's germline CDR1 is SNHLY and CDR2 FYNNEI. CDR3 residues: CASSEAVELDTQYF. The CDR3 DNA reads TGTGCCAGCAGTGAAGCGGTAGAACTAGATACGCAGTATTTT.

V and J are TRBV25-1 and TRBJ1-1; weak D call: TRBD1 (5 bases). The CDR3 has 16 amino acids. CDR1 is MGHDK, CDR2 SYGVNS, per germline. The V gene lost 4 bases and the J gene lost 0 bases, with 15 bases spanning the gap. The CDR3 nucleotides read TGTGCCAGCAGTGTATATGACAGCCTTATGAACACTGAAGCTTTCTTT. It specifies CASSVYDSLMNTEAFF.

The genes are TRBV7-8 and TRBJ2-3, with 7 bases fitting TRBD1. The CDR3 contains 15 residues. Germline V gene data show CDR1 as SGHVS and CDR2 as FQNEAQ. V was pared by 4 bases and J by 1 base, with 5 bases of the junction left unmatched. The CDR3 DNA follows: TGTGCCAGCAGCTCCCGGACAGGAGGCACAGATACGCAGTATTTT. It specifies CASSSRTGGTDTQYF.

The chain couples TRBV11-2 to TRBJ1-2, with TRBD1 matching 9 bases. With V trimmed by 4 bases and J by 4 bases, 7 bases remained unmatched. CDR3 length: 15 residues. CDR1 and CDR2 (germline): SGHAT, FQNNGV. The CDR3 nucleotides read TGTGCCAGCAGCTCTAACAGGGGGCGCAGCTATGGCTACACCTTC. Translating it yields CASSSNRGRSYGYTF.

The chain combines TRBV28 with TRBJ2-1; TRBD1 or TRBD2 may be the D gene (5 bases each). Germline CDR1 MDHEN, CDR2 SYDVKM. This CDR3 has 13 residues. V lost 2 bases to trimming and J lost 6 bases, with 8 bases between them. DNA of the CDR3: TGTGCCAGCAGTTTAATGGGACCCAATGAGCAGTTCTTC. This sequence encodes CASSLMGPNEQFF.

The gene calls are TRBV5-1 and TRBJ2-7; no clear D. The CDR3 loop spans 14 amino acids. Germline lookup yields CDR1 SGHRS and CDR2 YFSETQ. The V end was cut by 0 bases, the J end by 2 bases, with 9 bases between. CDR3 nucleotides: TGCGCCAGCAGCTTGGGCGACCGAGCCTACGAGCAGTACTTC. Protein product: CASSLGDRAYEQYF.

This chain links TRBV2 with TRBJ2-3; D unresolved. The V and J ends lost 2 bases and 5 bases respectively, with 11 bases between them. The CDR3 is 14 amino acids. Germline assignment: CDR1 SNHLY and CDR2 FYNNEI. The CDR3 DNA is TGTGCCAGCAGTGAATGGGGTGTGGGAGATACGCAGTATTTT. Translated, it gives CASSEWGVGDTQYF.

By share, this clone counts as medium-sized. The V gene is TRBV6-4, the J gene TRBJ1-1; possibly TRBD1 for D (5 bases). The CDR3 is made up of 13 amino acids. Trimming pared 2 bases from V and 2 bases from J, leaving 6 bases between. Germline CDR1 is MRHNA and CDR2 is SNTAGT. CDR3: CASSDRDNTEAFF. CDR3 sequence (DNA): TGTGCCAGCAGTGACCGGGACAACACTGAAGCTTTCTTT.

V gene TRBV25-1 combines with J gene TRBJ2-7; no reliable D call. The CDR3 contains 12 residues. Germline lookup yields CDR1 MGHDK and CDR2 SYGVNS. Trimming left V 3 bases short and J 4 bases short, with 7 bases between. The CDR3: CASSDNSYEQYF. The CDR3 nucleotides read TGTGCCAGCAGTGACAACTCGTACGAGCAGTACTTC.

The chain combines TRBV12-3 or TRBV12-4 with TRBJ2-2; D remains unclear. CDR3 length equals 13 residues. Between the trimmed V and J ends, which lost 3 bases and 3 bases, there was a span of 5 bases. The CDR3 nucleotides are TGTGCCAGCAGTTTTACATACACCGGGGAGCTGTTTTTT. It codes for CASSFTYTGELFF.

V gene TRBV6-5 combines with J gene TRBJ2-7; TRBD2 is a possible D gene (5 bases). The CDR3 consists of 14 residues. V was pared by 2 bases and J by 6 bases, with 14 bases between. Germline V gene data show CDR1 as MNHEY and CDR2 as SVGAGI. The CDR3 reads CASSYTRTSLEQYF. The CDR3 nucleotides read TGTGCCAGCAGTTACACGCGGACTTCCCTCGAGCAGTACTTC.

The J gene is TRBJ1-6, the V gene TRBV6-5, with D unclear. Germline V gene data show CDR1 as MNHEY and CDR2 as SVGAGI. Deletions cut 6 bases from V and 5 bases from J, with 14 bases between. The length of the CDR3 is 15 residues. CDR3 nucleotides: TGTGCCAGCAGCAAAGGTCCCAGGAATAATTCACCCCTCCACTTT. This sequence encodes CASSKGPRNNSPLHF.

This clone occurred once. CDR3 residues: CASSRGLNTEAFF. DNA of the CDR3: TGTGCCAGCAGCAGGGGCCTGAACACTGAAGCTTTCTTT. The chain links TRBV21-1 to TRBJ1-1; the table's D call, TRBD1, has no DNA check behind it. TRBV21-1 is a known pseudogene. The CDR3 extends over 13 amino acids.